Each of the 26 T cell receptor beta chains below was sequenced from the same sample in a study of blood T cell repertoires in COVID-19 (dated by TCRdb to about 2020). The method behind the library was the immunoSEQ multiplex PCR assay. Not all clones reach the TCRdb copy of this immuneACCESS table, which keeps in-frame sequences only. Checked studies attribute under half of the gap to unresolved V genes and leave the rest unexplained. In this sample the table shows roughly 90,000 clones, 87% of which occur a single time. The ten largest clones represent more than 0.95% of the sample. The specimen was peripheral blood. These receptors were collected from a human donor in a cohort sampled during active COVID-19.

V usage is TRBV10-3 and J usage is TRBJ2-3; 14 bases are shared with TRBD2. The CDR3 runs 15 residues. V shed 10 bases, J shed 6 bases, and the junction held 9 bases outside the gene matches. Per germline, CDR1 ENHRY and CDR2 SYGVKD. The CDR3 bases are TGTGCCACAAACCCGGGACTAGCGGGAGTGGATACGCAGTATTTT. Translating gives CATNPGLAGVDTQYF.

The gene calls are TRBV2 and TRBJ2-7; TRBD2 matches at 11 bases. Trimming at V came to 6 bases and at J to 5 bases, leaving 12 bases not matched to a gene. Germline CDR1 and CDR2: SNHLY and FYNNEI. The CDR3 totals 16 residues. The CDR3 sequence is CASSPHSGRAGNEQYF. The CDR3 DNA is TGTGCCAGCAGCCCTCATAGCGGGAGGGCCGGGAACGAGCAGTACTTC.

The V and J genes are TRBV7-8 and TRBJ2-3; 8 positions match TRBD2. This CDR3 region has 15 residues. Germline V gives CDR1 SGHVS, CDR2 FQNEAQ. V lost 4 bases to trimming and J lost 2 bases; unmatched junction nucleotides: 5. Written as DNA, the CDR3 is TGTGCCAGCAGCTCGAGACTAGCGACCACAGATACGCAGTATTTT. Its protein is CASSSRLATTDTQYF.

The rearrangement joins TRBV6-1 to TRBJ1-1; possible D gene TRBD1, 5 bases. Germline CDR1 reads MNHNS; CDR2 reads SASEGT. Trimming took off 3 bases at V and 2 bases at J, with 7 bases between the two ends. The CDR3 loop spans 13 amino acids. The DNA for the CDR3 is TGTGCCAGCAGTGAGCGGGACAACACTGAAGCTTTCTTT. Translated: CASSERDNTEAFF.

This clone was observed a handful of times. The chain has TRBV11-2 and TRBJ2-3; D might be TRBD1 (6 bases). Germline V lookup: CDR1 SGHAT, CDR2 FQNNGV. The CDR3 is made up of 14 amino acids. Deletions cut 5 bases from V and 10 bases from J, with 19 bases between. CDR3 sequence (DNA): TGTGCCAGCAGCCCGGGGACATCCGGTCCGGCGCAGTATTTT. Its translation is CASSPGTSGPAQYF.

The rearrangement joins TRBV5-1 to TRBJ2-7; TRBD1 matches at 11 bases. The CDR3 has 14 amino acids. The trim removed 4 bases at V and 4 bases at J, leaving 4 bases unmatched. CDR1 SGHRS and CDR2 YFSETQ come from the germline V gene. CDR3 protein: CASSVGTGGYEQYF. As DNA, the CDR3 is TGCGCCAGCAGCGTCGGGACAGGGGGGTACGAGCAGTACTTC.

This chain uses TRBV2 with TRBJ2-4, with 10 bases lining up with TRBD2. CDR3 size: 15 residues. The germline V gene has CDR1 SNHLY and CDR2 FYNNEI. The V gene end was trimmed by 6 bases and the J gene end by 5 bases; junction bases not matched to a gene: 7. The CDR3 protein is CASRTSGTTENIQYF. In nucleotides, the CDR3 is TGTGCCAGCAGAACTAGCGGGACCACGGAAAACATTCAGTACTTC.

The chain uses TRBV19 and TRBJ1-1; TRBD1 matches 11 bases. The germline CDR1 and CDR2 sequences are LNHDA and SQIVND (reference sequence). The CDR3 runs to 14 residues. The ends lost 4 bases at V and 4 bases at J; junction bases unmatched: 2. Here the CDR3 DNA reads TGTGCCAGTAGTACCGGGACAGGGGGCACTGAAGCTTTCTTT. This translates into CASSTGTGGTEAFF. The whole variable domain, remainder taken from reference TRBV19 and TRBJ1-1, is DGGITQSPKYLFRKEGQNVTLSCEQNLNHDAMYWYRQDPGQGLRLIYYSQIVNDFQKGDIAEGYSVSREKKESFPLTVTSAQKNPTAFYLCASSTGTGGTEAFFGQGTRLTVV.

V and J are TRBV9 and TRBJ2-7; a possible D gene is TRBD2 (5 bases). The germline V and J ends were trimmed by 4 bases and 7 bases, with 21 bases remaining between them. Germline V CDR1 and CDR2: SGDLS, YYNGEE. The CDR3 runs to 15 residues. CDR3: CASSPTYLPEGEQYF. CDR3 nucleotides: TGTGCCAGCAGCCCCACTTATCTCCCCGAGGGAGAGCAGTACTTC.

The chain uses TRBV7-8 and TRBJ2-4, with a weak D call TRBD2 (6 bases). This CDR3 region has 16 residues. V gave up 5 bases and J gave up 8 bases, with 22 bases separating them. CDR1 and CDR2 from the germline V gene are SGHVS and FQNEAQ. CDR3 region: CASSAPGLNSWDIQYF. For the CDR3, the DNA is TGTGCCAGCAGCGCTCCGGGACTCAATTCGTGGGACATTCAGTACTTC.

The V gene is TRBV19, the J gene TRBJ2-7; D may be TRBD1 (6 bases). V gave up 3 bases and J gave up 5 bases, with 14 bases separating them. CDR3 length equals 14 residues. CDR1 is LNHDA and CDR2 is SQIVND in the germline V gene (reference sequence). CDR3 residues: CASSIVGEGDEQYF. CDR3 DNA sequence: TGTGCCAGTAGTATCGTGGGAGAGGGGGACGAGCAGTACTTC.

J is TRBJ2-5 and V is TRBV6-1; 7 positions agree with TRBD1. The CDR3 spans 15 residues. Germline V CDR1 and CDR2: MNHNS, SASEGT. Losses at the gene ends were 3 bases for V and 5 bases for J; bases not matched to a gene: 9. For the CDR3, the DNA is TGTGCCAGCAGTGATACTCCGGGACAGAGGGAGACCCAGTACTTC. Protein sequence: CASSDTPGQRETQYF.

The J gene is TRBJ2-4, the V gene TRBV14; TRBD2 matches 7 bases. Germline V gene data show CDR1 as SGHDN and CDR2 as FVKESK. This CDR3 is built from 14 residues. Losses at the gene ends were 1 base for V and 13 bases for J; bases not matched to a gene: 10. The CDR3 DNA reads TGTGCCAGCAGCCAAGGCGCGTCGGGGGGTCGCCAGTACTTC. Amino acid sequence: CASSQGASGGRQYF.

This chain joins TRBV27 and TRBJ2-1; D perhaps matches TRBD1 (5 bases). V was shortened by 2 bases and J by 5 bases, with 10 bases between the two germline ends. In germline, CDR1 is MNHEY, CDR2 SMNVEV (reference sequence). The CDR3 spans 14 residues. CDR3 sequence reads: CASSLLGPHNEQFF. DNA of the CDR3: TGTGCCAGCAGTTTACTGGGGCCCCACAATGAGCAGTTCTTC.

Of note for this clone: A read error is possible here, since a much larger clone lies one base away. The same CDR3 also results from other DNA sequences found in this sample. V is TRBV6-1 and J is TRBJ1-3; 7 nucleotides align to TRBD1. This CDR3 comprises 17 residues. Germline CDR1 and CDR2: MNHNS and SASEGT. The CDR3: CASSDLRGGNSGNTIYF. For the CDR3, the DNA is TGTGCCAGTAGTGACTTGAGAGGGGGCAACTCTGGAAACACCATATATTTT.

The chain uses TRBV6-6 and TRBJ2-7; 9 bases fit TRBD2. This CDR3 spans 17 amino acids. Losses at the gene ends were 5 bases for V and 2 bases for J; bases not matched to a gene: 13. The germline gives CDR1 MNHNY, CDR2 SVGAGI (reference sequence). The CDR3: CASSPTSGDLSAYEQYF. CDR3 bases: TGTGCCAGCAGTCCGACTAGCGGAGATCTCTCAGCCTACGAGCAGTACTTC.

As DNA, the CDR3 is TGTGCCAGCAGCTTAGTTAGTCGCACAGATACGCAGTATTTT. Protein sequence: CASSLVSRTDTQYF. The genes are TRBV7-2 and TRBJ2-3; D gene unclear. V lost 1 base, J lost 1 base, and 6 bases lay in between. CDR3 length: 14 residues. Germline CDR1 SGHTA, CDR2 FQGNSA.

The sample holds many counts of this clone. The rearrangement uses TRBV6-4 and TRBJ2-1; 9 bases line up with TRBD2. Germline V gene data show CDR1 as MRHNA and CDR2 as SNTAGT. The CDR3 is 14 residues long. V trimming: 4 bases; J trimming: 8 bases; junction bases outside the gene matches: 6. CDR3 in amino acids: CASSALAGGYEQFF. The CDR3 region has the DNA TGTGCCAGCAGTGCACTAGCGGGCGGGTATGAGCAGTTCTTC.

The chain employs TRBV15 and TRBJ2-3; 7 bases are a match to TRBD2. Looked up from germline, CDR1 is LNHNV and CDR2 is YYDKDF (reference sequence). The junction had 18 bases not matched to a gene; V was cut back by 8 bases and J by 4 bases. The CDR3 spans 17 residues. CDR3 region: CATPKVILAGDPDTQYF. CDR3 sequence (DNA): TGTGCCACCCCCAAAGTAATCCTTGCGGGAGATCCAGATACGCAGTATTTT.

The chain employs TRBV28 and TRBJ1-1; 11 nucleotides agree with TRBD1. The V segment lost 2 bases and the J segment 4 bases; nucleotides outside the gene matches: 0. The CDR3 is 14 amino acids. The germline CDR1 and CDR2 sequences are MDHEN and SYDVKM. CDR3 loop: CASSLGTGGTEAFF. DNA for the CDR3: TGTGCCAGCAGTTTAGGGACAGGGGGCACTGAAGCTTTCTTT.

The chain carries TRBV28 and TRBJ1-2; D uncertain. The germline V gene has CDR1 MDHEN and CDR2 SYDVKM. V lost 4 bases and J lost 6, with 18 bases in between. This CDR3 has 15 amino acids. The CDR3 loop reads CASSSGSKAVDGYTF. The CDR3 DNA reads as TGTGCCAGCAGTTCCGGGTCGAAAGCCGTCGATGGCTACACCTTC.

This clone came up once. For the CDR3, the DNA is TGTGCCAGCAGTTTTTATTCTCAGTTGGGGGGGGACAATGAGCAGTTCTTC. This gives the protein CASSFYSQLGGDNEQFF. The J gene is TRBJ2-1, the V gene TRBV27; 7 bases map to TRBD2. V shed 3 bases, J shed 5 bases, and the junction held 13 bases outside the gene matches. CDR3 length: 17 residues. Germline lookup yields CDR1 MNHEY and CDR2 SMNVEV (reference sequence).

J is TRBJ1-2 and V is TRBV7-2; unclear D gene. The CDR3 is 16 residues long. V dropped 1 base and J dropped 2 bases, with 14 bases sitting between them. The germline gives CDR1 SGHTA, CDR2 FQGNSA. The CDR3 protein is CASSLVLPTGNYGYTF. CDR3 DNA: TGTGCCAGCAGCTTAGTTTTGCCAACGGGGAACTATGGCTACACCTTC.

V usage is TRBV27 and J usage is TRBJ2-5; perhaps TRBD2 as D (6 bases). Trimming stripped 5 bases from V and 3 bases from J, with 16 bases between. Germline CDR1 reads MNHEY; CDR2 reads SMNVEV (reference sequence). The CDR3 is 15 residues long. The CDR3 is CASSPVAELEETQYF. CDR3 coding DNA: TGTGCCAGCAGTCCCGTAGCGGAATTAGAAGAGACCCAGTACTTC.

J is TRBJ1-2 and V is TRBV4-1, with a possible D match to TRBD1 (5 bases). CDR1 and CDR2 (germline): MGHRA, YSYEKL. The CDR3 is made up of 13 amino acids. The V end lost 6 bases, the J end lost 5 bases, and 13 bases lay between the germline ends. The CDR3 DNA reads TGCGCCAGCAGTCTTGGCGGGGGATATGGCTACACCTTC. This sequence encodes CASSLGGGYGYTF.

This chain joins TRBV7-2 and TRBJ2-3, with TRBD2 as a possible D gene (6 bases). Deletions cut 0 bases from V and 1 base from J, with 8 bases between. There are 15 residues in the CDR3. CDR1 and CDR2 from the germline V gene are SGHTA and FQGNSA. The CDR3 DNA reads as TGTGCCAGCAGCTTAGCGGCTAGCGGCACAGATACGCAGTATTTT. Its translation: CASSLAASGTDTQYF.